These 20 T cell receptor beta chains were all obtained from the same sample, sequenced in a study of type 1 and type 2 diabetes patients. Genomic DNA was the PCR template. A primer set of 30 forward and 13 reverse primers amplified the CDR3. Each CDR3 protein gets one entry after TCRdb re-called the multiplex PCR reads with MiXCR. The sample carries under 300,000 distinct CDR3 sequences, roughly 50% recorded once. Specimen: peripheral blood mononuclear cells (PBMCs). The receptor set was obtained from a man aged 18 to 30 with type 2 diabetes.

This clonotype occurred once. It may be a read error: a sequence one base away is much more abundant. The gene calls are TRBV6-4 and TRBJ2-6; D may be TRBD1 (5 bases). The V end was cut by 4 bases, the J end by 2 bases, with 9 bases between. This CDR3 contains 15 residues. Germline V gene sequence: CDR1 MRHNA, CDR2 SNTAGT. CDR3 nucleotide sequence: TGTGCCAGCAGTGTCTCGACAGCTGGGGCCAACGTCCTGACTTTC. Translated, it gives CASSVSTAGANVLTF.

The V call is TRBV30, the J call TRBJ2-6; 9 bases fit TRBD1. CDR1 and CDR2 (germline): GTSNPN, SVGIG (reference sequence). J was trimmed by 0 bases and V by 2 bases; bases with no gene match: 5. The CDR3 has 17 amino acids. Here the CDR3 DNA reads TGTGCCTGGAGTCGGGACAGGGCCTCCTCTGGGGCCAACGTCCTGACTTTC. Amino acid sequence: CAWSRDRASSGANVLTF.

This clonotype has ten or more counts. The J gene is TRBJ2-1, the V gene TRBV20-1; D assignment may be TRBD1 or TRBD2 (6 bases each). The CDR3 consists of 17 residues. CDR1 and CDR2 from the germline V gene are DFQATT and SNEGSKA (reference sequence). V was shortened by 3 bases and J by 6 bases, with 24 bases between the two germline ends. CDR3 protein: CSASASASRGPGNEQFF. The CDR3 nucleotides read TGCAGTGCTAGTGCCTCGGCTTCCCGGGGGCCCGGCAATGAGCAGTTCTTC.

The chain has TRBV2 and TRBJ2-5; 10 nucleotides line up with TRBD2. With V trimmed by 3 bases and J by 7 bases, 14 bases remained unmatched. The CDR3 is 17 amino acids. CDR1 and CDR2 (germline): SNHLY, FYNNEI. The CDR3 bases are TGTGCCAGCAGTGAGGAGGGGAGGACTAGCGGCTCGGGGACCCAGTACTTC. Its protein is CASSEEGRTSGSGTQYF.

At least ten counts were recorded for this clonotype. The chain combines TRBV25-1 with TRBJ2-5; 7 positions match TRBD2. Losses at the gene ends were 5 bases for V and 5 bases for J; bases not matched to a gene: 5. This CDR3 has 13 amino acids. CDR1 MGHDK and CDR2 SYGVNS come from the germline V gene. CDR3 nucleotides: TGTGCCAGCAGTAACGGGAGGTTCGAGACCCAGTACTTC. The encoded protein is CASSNGRFETQYF.

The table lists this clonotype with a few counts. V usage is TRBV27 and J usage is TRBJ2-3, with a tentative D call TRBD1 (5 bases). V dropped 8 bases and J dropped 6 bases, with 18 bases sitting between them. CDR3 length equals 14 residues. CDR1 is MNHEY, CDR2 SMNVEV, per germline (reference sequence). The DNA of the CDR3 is TGTGCCAGCCAGGGTTGGAGTCCAGTGGATACGCAGTATTTT. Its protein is CASQGWSPVDTQYF.

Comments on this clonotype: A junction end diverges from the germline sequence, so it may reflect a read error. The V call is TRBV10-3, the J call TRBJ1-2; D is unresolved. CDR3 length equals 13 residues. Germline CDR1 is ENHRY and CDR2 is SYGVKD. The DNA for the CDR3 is TGTGCCAGCAGTGAAAGCCCTGCCGATGGCTACACCTTC. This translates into CASSESPADGYTF.

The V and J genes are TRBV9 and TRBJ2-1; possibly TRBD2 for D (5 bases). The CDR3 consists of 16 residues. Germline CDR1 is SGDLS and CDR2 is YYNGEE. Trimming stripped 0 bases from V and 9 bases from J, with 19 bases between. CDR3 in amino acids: CASSVVGPGVSIEQFF. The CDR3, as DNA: TGTGCCAGCAGCGTAGTCGGCCCCGGGGTGTCAATTGAGCAGTTCTTC.

CDR3 residues: CAWSQTSGIPGELFF. In nucleotides, the CDR3 is TGTGCCTGGAGCCAAACTAGCGGGATCCCCGGGGAGCTGTTTTTT. The chain links TRBV30 to TRBJ2-2; 10 bases fit TRBD2. This CDR3 is 15 amino acids long. The V segment lost 3 bases and the J segment 6 bases; nucleotides outside the gene matches: 7. CDR1 and CDR2 from the germline V gene are GTSNPN and SVGIG (reference sequence).

For the CDR3, the DNA is TGTGCCATCCATGAACAGTATAATTCACCCCTCCACTTT. Its translation is CAIHEQYNSPLHF. J is TRBJ1-6 and V is TRBV10-3; D not resolved. The CDR3 spans 13 residues. Germline CDR1 is ENHRY and CDR2 is SYGVKD. Trimming left V 8 bases short and J 4 bases short, with 9 bases between.

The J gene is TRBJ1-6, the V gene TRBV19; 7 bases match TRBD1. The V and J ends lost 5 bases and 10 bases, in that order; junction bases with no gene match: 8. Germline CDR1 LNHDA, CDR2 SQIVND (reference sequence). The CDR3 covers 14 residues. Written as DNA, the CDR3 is TGTGCCAGTAGTTGGGGACAGAGTAACTCACCCCTCCACTTT. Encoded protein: CASSWGQSNSPLHF.

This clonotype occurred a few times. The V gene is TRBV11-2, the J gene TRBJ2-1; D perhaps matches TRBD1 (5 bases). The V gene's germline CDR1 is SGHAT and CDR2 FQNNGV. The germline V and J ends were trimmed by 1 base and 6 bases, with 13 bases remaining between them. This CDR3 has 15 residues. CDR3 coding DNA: TGTGCCAGCAGCTTAGGGGCAGGGATCTCCAATGAGCAGTTCTTC. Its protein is CASSLGAGISNEQFF.

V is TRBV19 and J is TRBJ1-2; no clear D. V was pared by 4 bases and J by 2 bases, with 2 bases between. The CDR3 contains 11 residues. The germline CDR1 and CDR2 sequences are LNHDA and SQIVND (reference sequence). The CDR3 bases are TGTGCCAGTAGTACGAACTATGGCTACACCTTC. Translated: CASSTNYGYTF.

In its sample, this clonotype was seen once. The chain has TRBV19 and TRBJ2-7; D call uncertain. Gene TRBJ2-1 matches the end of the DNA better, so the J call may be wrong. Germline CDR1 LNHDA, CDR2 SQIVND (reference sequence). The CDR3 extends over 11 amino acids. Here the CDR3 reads CASSNKYEQFF. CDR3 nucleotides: TGTGCCAGTAGTAACAAGTATGAGCAGTTCTTC.

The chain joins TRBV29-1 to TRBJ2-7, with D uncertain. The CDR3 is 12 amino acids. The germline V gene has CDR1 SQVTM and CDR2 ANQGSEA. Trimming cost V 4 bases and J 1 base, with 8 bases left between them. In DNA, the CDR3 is TGCAGCGTTGCAAGGGATTCCTACGAGCAGTACTTC. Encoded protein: CSVARDSYEQYF.

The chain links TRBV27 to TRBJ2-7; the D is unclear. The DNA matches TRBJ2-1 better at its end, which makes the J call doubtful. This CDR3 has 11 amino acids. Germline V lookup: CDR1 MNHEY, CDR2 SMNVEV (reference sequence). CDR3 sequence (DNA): TGTGCCAGCAGTTCCAAGAATGAGCAGTTCTTC. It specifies CASSSKNEQFF.

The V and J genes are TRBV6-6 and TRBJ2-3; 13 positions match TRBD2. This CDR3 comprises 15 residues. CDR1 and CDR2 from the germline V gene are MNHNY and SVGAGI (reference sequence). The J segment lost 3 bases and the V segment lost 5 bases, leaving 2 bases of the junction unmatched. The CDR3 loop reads CASSLGLAGTDTQYF. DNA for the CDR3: TGTGCCAGCAGTCTGGGACTAGCGGGAACAGATACGCAGTATTTT.

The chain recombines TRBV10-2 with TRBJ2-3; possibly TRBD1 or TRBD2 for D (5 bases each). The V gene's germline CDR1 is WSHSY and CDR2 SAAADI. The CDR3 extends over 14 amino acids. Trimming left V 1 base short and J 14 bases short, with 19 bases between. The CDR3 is CASSEFPGTTVLYF. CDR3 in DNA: TGCGCCAGCAGTGAGTTCCCCGGGACCACCGTCCTGTATTTT.

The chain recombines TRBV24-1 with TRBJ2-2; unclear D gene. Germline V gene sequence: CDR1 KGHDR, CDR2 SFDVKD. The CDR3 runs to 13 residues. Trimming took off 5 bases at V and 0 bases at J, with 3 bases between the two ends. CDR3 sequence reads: CATSVANTGELFF. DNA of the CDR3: TGTGCCACCAGTGTTGCGAACACCGGGGAGCTGTTTTTT.

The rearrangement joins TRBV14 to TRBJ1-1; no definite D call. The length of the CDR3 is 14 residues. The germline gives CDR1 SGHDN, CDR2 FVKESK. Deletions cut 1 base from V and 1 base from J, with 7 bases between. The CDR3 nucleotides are TGTGCCAGCAGCCAAGTGTATGGGAACACTGAAGCTTTCTTT. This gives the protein CASSQVYGNTEAFF.